Each of the 10 T cell receptor beta chains below was sequenced from the same sample in a study of blood T cells in healthy people across ages (dated by TCRdb to between 2014 and 2017). The library was generated by 5' RACE. Sequencing was performed on an Illumina HiSeq 2500. The second PCR ran for about 7 to 11 cycles and used a J-beta primer mix along with a sample-barcoded 5' primer. TCRdb reanalyzed the raw reads on its own, using fastp at Q25 for trimming and MiXCR for clone calling, and kept in-frame beta chains. Here each entry gathers all rows of one CDR3 protein and keeps the most common genes and DNA. For this sample there are roughly 800,000 distinct CDR3 sequences; less than 70% appear just once. The top ten constitute approximately 40% of the sample. Specimen: blood. The receptors were sampled from a man aged 80 or over in good health.

The chain combines TRBV20-1 with TRBJ2-3; perhaps D is TRBD1 or TRBD2 (6 bases each). The V end lost 1 base, the J end lost 14 bases, and 25 bases lay between the germline ends. The CDR3 is 15 amino acids. Germline V gene lookup returns CDR1 DFQATT and CDR2 SNEGSKA (reference sequence). CDR3 DNA: TGCAGTGCTAGAGCCCGGGGGCGAGACCACAGATACGCGTATTTT. Its translation: CSARARGRDHRYAYF.

This clonotype was observed many times. The rearrangement joins TRBV29-1 to TRBJ2-3; no clear D. With 0 bases removed from V and 0 bases from J, the gap between germline ends came to 1 base. This CDR3 contains 12 residues. CDR1 is SQVTM and CDR2 is ANQGSEA in the germline V gene. This CDR3 is CSVEDSTDTQYF. CDR3 sequence (DNA): TGCAGCGTTGAAGACAGCACAGATACGCAGTATTTT.

This clonotype appeared a few times. The rearrangement uses TRBV29-1 and TRBJ2-7; 13 nucleotides line up with TRBD2. Germline V gene data show CDR1 as SQVTM and CDR2 as ANQGSEA. The J segment lost 6 bases and the V segment lost 5 bases, leaving 10 bases of the junction unmatched. This CDR3 contains 15 residues. The CDR3 protein is CSVQGTSGTVREQYF. The CDR3 DNA reads as TGCAGCGTTCAGGGGACTAGCGGGACAGTTCGCGAGCAGTACTTC.

This rearrangement joins TRBV24-1 to TRBJ2-7, with 10 bases that match TRBD1. Per the germline V gene, CDR1 is KGHDR and CDR2 is SFDVKD. This CDR3 has 15 amino acids. V shed 1 base, J shed 7 bases, and the junction held 6 bases outside the gene matches. The CDR3 here is CATSDFGDRGREQYF. As DNA, the CDR3 is TGTGCCACCAGTGATTTCGGTGACAGGGGGCGTGAGCAGTACTTC.

This clonotype appeared a single time. The genes are TRBV27 and TRBJ2-7; D remains unclear. There are 13 residues in the CDR3. Trimming pared 5 bases from V and 9 bases from J, leaving 17 bases between. Germline CDR1 and CDR2: MNHEY and SMNVEV (reference sequence). The CDR3 bases are TGTGCCAGCAGTCTCACGAAAGCCGCATGGCAGTACTTC. It is translated as CASSLTKAAWQYF.

The genes are TRBV5-1 and TRBJ2-2, with a possible D match to TRBD2 (5 bases). The V gene lost 6 bases and the J gene lost 0 bases, with 9 bases spanning the gap. Germline V lookup: CDR1 SGHRS, CDR2 YFSETQ. The CDR3 totals 14 residues. The CDR3 DNA sequence: TGCGCCAGCAAAGAGCGGACGAACACCGGGGAGCTGTTTTTT. This gives the protein CASKERTNTGELFF.

This clonotype has at least ten counts. The gene calls are TRBV4-2 and TRBJ2-1, with 11 bases identical to TRBD2. From germline, CDR1 is LGHNA and CDR2 YNFKEQ. This CDR3 has 14 residues. V dropped 2 bases and J dropped 10; count of bases not matched to a gene: 4. CDR3 DNA sequence: TGTGCCAGCAGCCAATTTAGCGGGAGGGAGGAGCAGTTCTTC. Translated, it gives CASSQFSGREEQFF.

Notes on this clonotype: The junction departs from germline at one end; a sequencing error may be responsible. V gene TRBV6-1 combines with J gene TRBJ2-1; the D gene is possibly TRBD1 (6 bases). The assigned J gene may be wrong: the sequence end matches TRBJ2-7 better. CDR1 is MNHNS, CDR2 SASEGT, per germline. The CDR3 spans 13 residues. CDR3 sequence reads: CGAGDRSYNEQYF. In DNA, the CDR3 is TGCGGGGCAGGGGATAGGTCCTACAATGAGCAGTACTTC.

In the case of this clonotype: A read error may be the cause here, since a much bigger clone is one base away. This sequence joins TRBV6-5 and TRBJ2-3; perhaps D is TRBD1 or TRBD2 (5 bases each). The V gene lost 4 bases and the J gene lost 14 bases, with 28 bases spanning the gap. Germline V gene lookup returns CDR1 MNHEY and CDR2 SVGAGI. This CDR3 is built from 16 residues. This chain's CDR3 is CASSSRDLEEGRYVYF. The CDR3 nucleotides read TGTGCCAGCAGTTCCCGGGACCTGGAAGAGGGCAGATACGTGTATTTT.

The gene calls are TRBV6-6 and TRBJ1-2, with 11 nucleotides matching TRBD1. Unmatched junction bases numbered 8, after V lost 5 bases and J lost 3 bases. The CDR3 loop spans 16 amino acids. Germline loops: CDR1 MNHNY, CDR2 SVGAGI (reference sequence). The DNA of the CDR3 is TGTGCCAGCAGTCCGGACAGGGGGCGCGCATACTATGGCTACACCTTC. As protein: CASSPDRGRAYYGYTF.